This entry is about one TCR beta chain. This sample was included in a study of naive and memory T cell subsets. An equimolar mix of two oligonucleotides served as the beta constant-region primer for TRBC1 and TRBC2. The ligated cDNA underwent four PCR rounds using SP2 and nested alpha and beta constant-region primers. TCRdb re-called the UMI-ligation and nested PCR reads through MiXCR, storing one row per CDR3 protein. The table has roughly 17,000 distinct CDR3 sequences, around 8.2% seen once. The germline V gene has CDR1 MNHEY and CDR2 SVGEGT. This CDR3 is built from 13 residues. Trimming took off 0 bases at V and 6 bases at J, with 6 bases between the two ends.

The chain is built from TRBV6-2 or TRBV6-3 and TRBJ2-1, with no clear D. This clonotype originated in a human donor in good health. Sequencing input: central memory CD8+ T cells from blood. The CDR3 here is CASSYSPGNEQFF. In nucleotides, the CDR3 is TGTGCCAGCAGTTACTCCCCTGGCAATGAGCAGTTCTTC.